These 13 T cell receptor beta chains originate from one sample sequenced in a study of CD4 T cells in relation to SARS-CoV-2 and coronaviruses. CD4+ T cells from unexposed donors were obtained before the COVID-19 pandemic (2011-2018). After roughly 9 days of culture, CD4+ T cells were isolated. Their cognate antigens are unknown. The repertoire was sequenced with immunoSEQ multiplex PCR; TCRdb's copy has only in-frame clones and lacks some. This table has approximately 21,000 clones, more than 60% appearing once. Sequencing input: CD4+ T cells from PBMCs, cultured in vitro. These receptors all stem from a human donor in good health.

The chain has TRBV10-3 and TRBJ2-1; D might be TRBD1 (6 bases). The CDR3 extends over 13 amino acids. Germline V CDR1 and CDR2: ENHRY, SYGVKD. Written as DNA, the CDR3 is TGTGCTTACAGGGAATCCGCGGTGGGTGAGCAGTTCTTC. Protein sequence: CAYRESAVGEQFF.

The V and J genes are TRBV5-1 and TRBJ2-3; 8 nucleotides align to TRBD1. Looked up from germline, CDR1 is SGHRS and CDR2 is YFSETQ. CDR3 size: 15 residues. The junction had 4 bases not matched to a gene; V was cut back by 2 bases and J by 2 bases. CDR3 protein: CASSLTGGPTDTQYF. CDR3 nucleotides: TGCGCCAGCAGCTTAACAGGGGGACCCACAGATACGCAGTATTTT.

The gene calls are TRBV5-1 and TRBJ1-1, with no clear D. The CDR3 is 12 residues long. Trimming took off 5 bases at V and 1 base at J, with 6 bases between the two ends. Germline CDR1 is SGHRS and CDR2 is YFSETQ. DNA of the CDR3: TGCGCCAGCAGTCCAGGGAACACTGAAGCTTTCTTT. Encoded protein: CASSPGNTEAFF.

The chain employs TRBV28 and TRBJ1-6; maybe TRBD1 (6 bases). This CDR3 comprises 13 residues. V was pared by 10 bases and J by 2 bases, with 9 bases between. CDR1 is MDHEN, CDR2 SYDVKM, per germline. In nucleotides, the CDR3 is TGTGCCATAACAGGGACCTATAATTCACCCCTCCACTTT. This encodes CAITGTYNSPLHF.

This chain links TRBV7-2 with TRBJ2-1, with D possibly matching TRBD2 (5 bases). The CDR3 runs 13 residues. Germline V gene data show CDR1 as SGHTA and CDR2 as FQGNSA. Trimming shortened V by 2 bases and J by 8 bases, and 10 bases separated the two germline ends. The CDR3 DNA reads TGTGCCAGCAGCTTATCTCGGGGTGATGAGCAGTTCTTC. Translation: CASSLSRGDEQFF.

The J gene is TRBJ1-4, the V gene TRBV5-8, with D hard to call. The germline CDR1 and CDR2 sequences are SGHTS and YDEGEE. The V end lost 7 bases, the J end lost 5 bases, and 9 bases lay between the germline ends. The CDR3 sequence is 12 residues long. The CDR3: CASAIRNEKLFF. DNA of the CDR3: TGTGCCAGCGCAATACGAAATGAAAAACTGTTTTTT.

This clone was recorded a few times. CDR3 DNA: TGTGCCAGCACCCCCGGGACCAACACCGGGGAGCTGTTTTTT. It specifies CASTPGTNTGELFF. This chain connects TRBV6-2 or TRBV6-3 to TRBJ2-2; D assignment may be TRBD1 or TRBD2 (5 bases each). Germline CDR1 is MNHEY and CDR2 is SVGEGT. Trimming left V 7 bases short and J 2 bases short, with 11 bases between. The CDR3 is 14 residues long.

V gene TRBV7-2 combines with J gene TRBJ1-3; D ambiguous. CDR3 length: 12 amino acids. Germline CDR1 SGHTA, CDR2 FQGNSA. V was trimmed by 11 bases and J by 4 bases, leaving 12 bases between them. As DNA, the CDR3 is TGTGCCGGCCAGAGGGCGGGAAACACCATATATTTT. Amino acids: CAGQRAGNTIYF.

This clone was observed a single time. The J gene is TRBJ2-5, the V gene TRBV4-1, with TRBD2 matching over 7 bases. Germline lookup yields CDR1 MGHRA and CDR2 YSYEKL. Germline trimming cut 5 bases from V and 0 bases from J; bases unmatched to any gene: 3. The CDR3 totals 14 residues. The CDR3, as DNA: TGCGCCAGCAGCAGCGGGGAGTACCAAGAGACCCAGTACTTC. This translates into CASSSGEYQETQYF.

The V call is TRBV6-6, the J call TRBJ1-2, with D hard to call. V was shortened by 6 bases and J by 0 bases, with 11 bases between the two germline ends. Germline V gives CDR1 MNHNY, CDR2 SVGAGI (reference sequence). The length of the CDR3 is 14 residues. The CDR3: CASREGSPNYGYTF. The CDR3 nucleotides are TGTGCCAGCAGGGAAGGGAGCCCTAACTATGGCTACACCTTC.

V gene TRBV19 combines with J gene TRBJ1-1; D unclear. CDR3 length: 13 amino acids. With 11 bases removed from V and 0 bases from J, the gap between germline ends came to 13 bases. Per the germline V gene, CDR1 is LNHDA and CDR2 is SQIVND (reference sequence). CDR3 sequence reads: CAVLPELNTEAFF. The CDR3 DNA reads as TGTGCCGTCCTTCCGGAGTTGAACACTGAAGCTTTCTTT.

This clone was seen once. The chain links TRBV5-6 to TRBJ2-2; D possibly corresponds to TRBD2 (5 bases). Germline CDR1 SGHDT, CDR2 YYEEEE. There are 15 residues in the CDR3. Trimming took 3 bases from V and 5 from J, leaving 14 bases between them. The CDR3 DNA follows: TGTGCCAGCAGCTCGCTCCGGGGTCGAACCGGGGAGCTGTTTTTT. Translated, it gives CASSSLRGRTGELFF.

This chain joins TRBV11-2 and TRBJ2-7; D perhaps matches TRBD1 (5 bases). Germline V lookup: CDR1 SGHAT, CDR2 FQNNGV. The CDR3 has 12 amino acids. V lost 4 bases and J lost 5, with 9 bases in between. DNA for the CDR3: TGTGCCAGCAGCTCTCAGGGCCACGAGCAGTACTTC. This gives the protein CASSSQGHEQYF.